Sequencing of this T cell receptor (beta chain) was carried out in a study of graft-versus-host responses after intestinal transplantation. On the study more broadly: Isolated intestinal, liver-intestinal, or multivisceral transplants were what recipients had.

The method was immunoSEQ multiplex PCR; TCRdb's version includes in-frame clones alone and lacks a portion of them. The sample records roughly 89,000 clones, 90% to 95% being singletons. Notes on this clone: The antigen is unknown.

V dropped 4 bases and J dropped 2; count of bases not matched to a gene: 3. CDR1 is SQVTM and CDR2 is ANQGSEA in the germline V gene. The CDR3 length is 13 residues. The TCR originated in a human donor who received an intestinal transplant. The J gene is TRBJ2-7, the V gene TRBV29-1; 9 bases agree with TRBD1. Specimen: unstimulated CD4+ T cells sorted from spleen or lymph node cells, collected before intestinal transplant. The CDR3 spells CSVARQGAYEQYF. DNA for the CDR3: TGCAGCGTTGCTCGACAGGGGGCCTACGAGCAGTACTTC.